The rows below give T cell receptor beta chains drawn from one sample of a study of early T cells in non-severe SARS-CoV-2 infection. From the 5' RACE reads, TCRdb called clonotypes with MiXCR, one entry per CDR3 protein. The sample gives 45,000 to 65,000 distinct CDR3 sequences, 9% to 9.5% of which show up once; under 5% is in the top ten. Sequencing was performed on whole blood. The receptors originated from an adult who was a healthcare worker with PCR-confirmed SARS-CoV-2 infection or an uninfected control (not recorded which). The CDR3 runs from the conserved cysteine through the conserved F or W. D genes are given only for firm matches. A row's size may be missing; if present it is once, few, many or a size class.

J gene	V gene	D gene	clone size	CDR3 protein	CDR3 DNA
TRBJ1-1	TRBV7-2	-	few	CASSFRQNTEAFF	TGTGCCAGCAGCTTCCGACAGAACACTGAAGCTTTCTTT
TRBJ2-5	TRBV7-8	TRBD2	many	CASSFNSGGLLSAQYF	TGTGCCAGCAGCTTTAATAGCGGGGGCCTTTTGTCGGCCCAGTACTTC
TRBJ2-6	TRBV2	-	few	CASNARTGANVLTF	TGTGCCAGCAACGCACGGACCGGGGCCAACGTCCTGACTTTC
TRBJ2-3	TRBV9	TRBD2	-	CASSAPLAGGPRDTQYF	TGTGCCAGCAGCGCCCCCCTAGCGGGGGGCCCTCGAGATACGCAGTATTTT
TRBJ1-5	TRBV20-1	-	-	CSASLGFSNQPQHF	TGCAGTGCTAGTCTGGGTTTCAGCAATCAGCCCCAGCATTTT
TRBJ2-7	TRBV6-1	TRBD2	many	CASSEALAGVGEQYF	TGTGCCAGCAGTGAAGCGCTAGCGGGAGTAGGCGAGCAGTACTTC
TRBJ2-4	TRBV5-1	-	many	CASSSRGNYWYF	TGCGCCAGCAGCTCCAGGGGCAATTATTGGTACTTC
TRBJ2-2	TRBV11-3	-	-	CASSVDSGGNTGELFF	TGTGCCAGCAGCGTCGACTCCGGGGGGAACACCGGGGAGCTGTTTTTT
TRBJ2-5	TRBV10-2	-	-	CASSETSGETQYF	TGCGCCAGCAGTGAGACTAGTGGCGAGACCCAGTACTTC
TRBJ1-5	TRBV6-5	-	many	CASSFRGNQPQHF	TGTGCCAGCAGTTTCCGGGGCAATCAGCCCCAGCATTTT
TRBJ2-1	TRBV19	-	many	CASSIVGGPNNEQFF	TGTGCCAGTAGTATAGTAGGTGGACCTAACAATGAGCAGTTCTTC
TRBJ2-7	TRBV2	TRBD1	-	CASSEVGQSSYEQYF	TGTGCCAGCAGTGAAGTGGGACAGTCCTCCTACGAGCAGTACTTC
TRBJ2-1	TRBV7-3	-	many	CASSLKGGSSYNEQFF	TGTGCCAGCAGCCTTAAGGGCGGGTCTTCATACAATGAGCAGTTCTTC
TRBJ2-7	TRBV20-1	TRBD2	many	CSARRLAGAYEQYF	TGCAGTGCTCGTAGACTAGCGGGGGCGTACGAGCAGTACTTC
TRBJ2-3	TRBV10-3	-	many	CAIIPEWADTQYF	TGTGCCATCATCCCCGAATGGGCAGATACGCAGTATTTT
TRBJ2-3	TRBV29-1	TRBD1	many	CSVEGDRGRPDTQYF	TGCAGCGTTGAGGGGGACAGGGGGCGCCCAGATACGCAGTATTTT